These T cell receptor beta chains were read from a single sample in a study of blood T cells in healthy people across ages. TCRdb passed the 5' RACE reads through MiXCR, listing each CDR3 protein once. This table holds roughly 640,000 distinct CDR3 sequences, about 30% found once. The sample comprised blood. The receptor set was obtained from a woman of 80 years or more in good health. Each CDR3 is given with its conserved first and last residue. Each record gives: J gene, clone size, D gene, V gene, CDR3 DNA, CDR3 protein. A D gene is named only where the DNA matches it firmly. Clone size is given for some rows only: seen once, a few or many times, or a class if the clone is expanded.

TRBJ1-5 many TRBD1 TRBV12-3/TRBV12-4 TGTGCCAGCAGTTCGACAGGGGAGCCCCAGCATTTT CASSSTGEPQHF
TRBJ1-4 many . TRBV6-5 TGTGCCAGCGGGGAGCCAACAGGCGGTAATGAAAAACTGTTTTTT CASGEPTGGNEKLFF
TRBJ2-3 . . TRBV12-3/TRBV12-4 TGTGCCAGCAGTTTCGAGGACAGTAGCACAGATACGCAGTATTTT CASSFEDSSTDTQYF
TRBJ2-7 few . TRBV7-8 TGTGCCAGCAGCTCACGTCTCGGGGGACCCAATGAGCAGTACTTC CASSSRLGGPNEQYF
TRBJ1-5 few TRBD1 TRBV27 TGTGCCAGCACCCCCTCAGGGGGCGGCAATCAGCCCCAGCATTTT CASTPSGGGNQPQHF
TRBJ1-1 many TRBD1 TRBV5-1 TGCGCCAGCAGCCCCCGGACAGGGAGCACTGAAGCTTTCTTT CASSPRTGSTEAFF
TRBJ2-1 many TRBD2 TRBV7-2 TGTGCCAGCAGCCCACCGGGACTAGCGGGGCACAATGAGCAGTTCTTC CASSPPGLAGHNEQFF
TRBJ2-1 . TRBD1 TRBV7-3 TGTGCCAGCATGACCGGGACAGGGTCGAATGAGCGGTTTTTC CASMTGTGSNERFF
TRBJ2-7 few TRBD1 TRBV2 TGTGCCAGCAGGGCACCGGGACAGGGACGCTACGAGCAGTACTTC CASRAPGQGRYEQYF
TRBJ1-1 many TRBD1 TRBV20-1 TGCAGTGCTACACCTAACCGGGACAGGGGCGACACTGAAGCTTTCTTT CSATPNRDRGDTEAFF
TRBJ2-3 . TRBD2 TRBV2 TGTGCCAGCAGGGGGGGAGGGTACACAGATACGCAGTATTTT CASRGGGYTDTQYF
TRBJ2-7 few . TRBV2 TGTGCCAGCAGGATTCAGGGCTACGAGCAGTACTTC CASRIQGYEQYF
TRBJ1-2 few . TRBV20-1 TGCAGTGCTGGGGAGGGGAACTATGGCTACACCTTC CSAGEGNYGYTF
TRBJ2-5 . . TRBV11-2 TGTGCCAGCAGCTTAGGGGCGGGATGGCAGACCCAGTACTTC CASSLGAGWQTQYF
TRBJ2-7 many . TRBV5-6 TGTGCCAGCAGCCATCGGGGGTCAACCTACGAGCAGTACTTC CASSHRGSTYEQYF
TRBJ2-3 many . TRBV20-1 TGCAGTGCTAGTATTGGTAGCGCGGATACGCAGTATTTT CSASIGSADTQYF
TRBJ1-6 many . TRBV7-2 TGTGCCAGCAGCTTAGAAACAGACAATAATTCACCCCTCCACTTT CASSLETDNNSPLHF
TRBJ1-1 many . TRBV7-9 TGTGCCAGCAGCTCCGGGGGTGCTGAAGCTTTCTTT CASSSGGAEAFF
TRBJ1-4 . . TRBV6-6 TGTGCCAGCAGTTTGGGCTCTATGACGGGTGAAAAACTGTTTTTT CASSLGSMTGEKLFF
TRBJ2-4 many . TRBV7-9 TGTGCCAGCAGCTTAGATGGGGACGGCAAAAACATTCAGTACTTC CASSLDGDGKNIQYF
TRBJ2-7 many . TRBV20-1 TGCAGTGCTACGGACCGGTGGGTCTCCTACGAGCAGTACTTC CSATDRWVSYEQYF
TRBJ1-2 many . TRBV5-1 TGCGCCAGCAGCCCTCTTGGGCAGGGGATGGACTATGGCTACACCTTC CASSPLGQGMDYGYTF
TRBJ2-1 . TRBD2 TRBV9 TGTGCCAGCAGCGTAGGGAGCGGGGGGCGACATGGGCAGTTCTTC CASSVGSGGRHGQFF
TRBJ2-3 . TRBD1 TRBV5-1 TGCGCCAGCAGTGCAACAGGGGTTAGCACAGATACGCAGTATTTT CASSATGVSTDTQYF
TRBJ2-7 few . TRBV5-4 TGTGCCAGCAGCCCCTCCCCGGGTTCCTACGAGCAGTACTTC CASSPSPGSYEQYF
TRBJ2-6 many . TRBV5-1 TGCGCCAGCAGCTTGGGAGGGAGCTCTGGGGCCAACGTCCTGACTTTC CASSLGGSSGANVLTF
TRBJ2-1 once TRBD2 TRBV29-1 TGCAGCGGACAGACTAGCGCCCCAATGAAGCAGTTCTTC CSGQTSAPMKQFF
TRBJ1-5 . . TRBV3-1 TGTGCCAGCAGCCAAGGCCAGCAACAGCCCCAGCATTTT CASSQGQQQPQHF
TRBJ2-2 . TRBD2 TRBV7-3 TGTGCCAGCAGCCCCCGTTCAGCGGGGGCTACCACCGGGGAGCTGTTTTTT CASSPRSAGATTGELFF
TRBJ2-7 many . TRBV4-3 TGCGCCAGCAGCCAAACCCGGGGTTCGGAGCAGTACTTC CASSQTRGSEQYF
TRBJ2-6 many . TRBV9 TGTGCCAGCAGCGTAGGAAAGATCTCTGGGGCCAACGTCCTGACTTTC CASSVGKISGANVLTF
TRBJ2-1 . . TRBV14 TGTGCCAGCAGCCAAGATTGGGACCCCTCCGCACACAATGAGCAGTTCTTC CASSQDWDPSAHNEQFF
TRBJ1-5 . . TRBV7-9 TGTGCCAGCAGCTTAGCGGGGCAGGGTGGGGGTCAGCCCCAGCATTTT CASSLAGQGGGQPQHF
TRBJ2-3 many . TRBV6-6 TGTGCCAGCAGCCAACTAGGATGGGGCACAGATACGCAGTATTTT CASSQLGWGTDTQYF
TRBJ2-1 . . TRBV20-1 TGCAGTGCCGGCGGGTTGAGCTCCTACAATGAGCAGTTCTTC CSAGGLSSYNEQFF
TRBJ2-3 many . TRBV7-2 TGTGCCAGCAGCACGGGAACCCTCCTCCTCACAGATACGCAGTATTTT CASSTGTLLLTDTQYF
TRBJ1-1 . TRBD1 TRBV5-6 TGTGCCAGCAGCTTGGTGGGGACAGGGTTGTACACTGAAGCTTTCTTT CASSLVGTGLYTEAFF
TRBJ2-3 . . TRBV5-4 TGTGCCAGCAGCTTTGTTGGGGGGCCGGTAGATACGCAGTATTTT CASSFVGGPVDTQYF
TRBJ2-5 . TRBD1 TRBV11-2 TGTGCCAGCAGCAAGGGGACAGGGAGGGTCCAAGAGGCCCAGTACTTC CASSKGTGRVQEAQYF
TRBJ2-3 . TRBD2 TRBV20-1 TGCAGTGCCTCATTGACTAGCGGGGGGGCCGAGGCAGATACGCAGTATTTT CSASLTSGGAEADTQYF
TRBJ2-2 . . TRBV29-1 TGCAGCGTTGAAGTGACGAGGGGAGGGAACACCGGGGAGCTGTTTTTT CSVEVTRGGNTGELFF
TRBJ2-1 few . TRBV5-1 TGCGCCAGCAGCTTCGGGTCCGGCCCCAATGAGCAGTTCTTC CASSFGSGPNEQFF
TRBJ2-1 few . TRBV18 TGTGCCAGCTCCCGCGACTACGCGGGGTACAACTACAATGAGCAGTTCTTC CASSRDYAGYNYNEQFF
TRBJ1-4 . . TRBV27 TGTGCCAGCAGTCCACGCAGGGGAGGGAATGAAAAACTGTTTTTT CASSPRRGGNEKLFF
TRBJ2-7 . . TRBV7-2 TGTGCCAGCAGCTGTGAGGGATCCGCCTACGAGCAGTACTTC CASSCEGSAYEQYF
TRBJ1-1 many . TRBV20-1 TGCAGTGCTAGAGCCTTGACAGCGAACACTGAAGCTTTCTTT CSARALTANTEAFF